One sample yielded the 30 T cell receptor beta chains listed below, sequenced in a study of T cells in Graves' hyperthyroidism and ophthalmopathy (dated by TCRdb to between 2017 and 2020). The library came from multiplex PCR. The listed sequencing device is Illumina HiSeq 2000. The TCR beta CDR3 regions were amplified from RNA transcripts. The first round of RT-PCR for the TCR CDR3 was performed with the HTBI primer set and the Qiagen OneStep RT-PCR kit. TCRdb passed the public sequencing reads through fastp at Q25 and MiXCR, retaining productive beta sequences. One record per CDR3 amino acid sequence lists the most common genes and DNA. The sample contains hundreds of thousands of distinct CDR3 sequences, roughly 15% of them found a single time. About 13% of the sample belongs to the ten largest clones. The specimen was blood. All receptors derive from a man aged 18 to 29 with Graves' ophthalmopathy.

Many counts were recorded for this clonotype. The CDR3 sequence is CSVETSGRFETQYF. The CDR3 DNA reads TGCAGCGTTGAAACTAGCGGGAGGTTTGAGACCCAGTACTTC. The V and J genes are TRBV29-1 and TRBJ2-5; 12 bases are a match to TRBD2. The ends lost 2 bases at V and 5 bases at J; junction bases unmatched: 3. The V gene's germline CDR1 is SQVTM and CDR2 ANQGSEA. The CDR3 consists of 14 residues.

This clonotype has only a few counts. This sequence joins TRBV15 and TRBJ2-3; D call uncertain. This CDR3 spans 17 amino acids. Germline lookup yields CDR1 LNHNV and CDR2 YYDKDF (reference sequence). V was shortened by 1 base and J by 6 bases, with 20 bases between the two germline ends. CDR3 DNA sequence: TGTGCCACCAGCAGAGGTGGAGAAGTCCTAGGCCTGGATACGCAGTATTTT. It yields the protein CATSRGGEVLGLDTQYF.

At least ten counts were recorded for this clonotype. This chain links TRBV7-2 with TRBJ1-2; the match to TRBD1 covers 9 bases. Germline V gives CDR1 SGHTA, CDR2 FQGNSA. V lost 5 bases, J lost 4 bases, and 2 bases stayed unmatched. The CDR3 covers 13 residues. DNA of the CDR3: TGTGCCAGCAGCCAGGGACAGGGCTATGGCTACACCTTC. Translating it yields CASSQGQGYGYTF.

This chain connects TRBV20-1 to TRBJ2-3; 10 nucleotides align to TRBD2. Germline values: CDR1 DFQATT, CDR2 SNEGSKA (reference sequence). Trimming cost V 1 base and J 3 bases; bases outside gene matches: 4. CDR3 length: 15 amino acids. CDR3: CSARGLAGETDTQYF. The DNA for the CDR3 is TGCAGTGCTAGAGGGCTAGCGGGGGAGACAGATACGCAGTATTTT.

The rearrangement links TRBV5-1 to TRBJ2-7; a weak D match, TRBD1 (6 bases). Trimming took off 4 bases at V and 1 base at J, with 15 bases between the two ends. Germline loops: CDR1 SGHRS, CDR2 YFSETQ. The CDR3 is made up of 15 amino acids. The CDR3, as DNA: TGCGCCAGCAGCCCGGGACACCCGGGATCCTACGAGCAGTACTTC. Protein sequence: CASSPGHPGSYEQYF.

This clonotype was observed at least ten times. The chain employs TRBV3-1 and TRBJ1-1, with D possibly TRBD1 on 6 matching bases. V shed 1 base and J shed 11 bases, with 11 bases lying between them. CDR3 length: 12 residues. Germline values: CDR1 LGHDT, CDR2 YNNKEL (reference sequence). The DNA of the CDR3 is TGTGCCAGCAGCCAAGCCGGGGGGGGCGCTTTCTTT. This translates into CASSQAGGGAFF.

This chain connects TRBV5-1 to TRBJ1-1, with 7 bases matching TRBD1. V gave up 4 bases and J gave up 1 base; unmatched junction bases: 7. Germline values: CDR1 SGHRS, CDR2 YFSETQ. The CDR3 runs to 15 residues. CDR3 nucleotides: TGCGCCAGCAGCCAAGACCACAGGGGGAACACTGAAGCTTTCTTT. Protein: CASSQDHRGNTEAFF.

This clonotype was observed many times. The rearrangement links TRBV7-9 to TRBJ1-2, with D perhaps TRBD1 (5 bases). V was pared by 0 bases and J by 8 bases, with 13 bases between. CDR3 length: 14 residues. Germline V gene sequence: CDR1 SEHNR, CDR2 FQNEAQ (reference sequence). The CDR3 sequence is CASSLAARGGGYTF. CDR3 sequence (DNA): TGTGCCAGCAGCTTAGCGGCGAGGGGCGGCGGCTACACCTTC.

This clonotype was counted ten times or more. The genes are TRBV6-1 and TRBJ1-2; D might be TRBD1 (6 bases). The CDR3 is 15 residues long. From germline, CDR1 is MNHNS and CDR2 SASEGT. The V end lost 5 bases, the J end lost 3 bases, and 16 bases lay between the germline ends. In nucleotides, the CDR3 is TGTGCCAGCAGTTCGCTGAGCGGGGGCGACTATGGCTACACCTTC. Its protein is CASSSLSGGDYGYTF.

This sequence joins TRBV4-1 and TRBJ1-2; TRBD1 matches at 8 bases. CDR1 and CDR2 from the germline V gene are MGHRA and YSYEKL. Trimming at V came to 2 bases and at J to 6 bases, leaving 14 bases not matched to a gene. CDR3 length: 17 amino acids. CDR3 in DNA: TGCGCCAGCAGCCAAAGAGCCAGATTCGGACAGGGTCATGGCTACACCTTC. This encodes CASSQRARFGQGHGYTF.

In this sample, this clonotype turned up many times. V usage is TRBV24-1 and J usage is TRBJ2-1, with 9 bases that match TRBD1. CDR3 size: 15 residues. The junction had 6 bases not matched to a gene; V was cut back by 5 bases and J by 5 bases. Germline CDR1 KGHDR, CDR2 SFDVKD. The CDR3 reads CATSVGQGGHNEQFF. CDR3 bases: TGTGCCACCAGTGTGGGACAGGGAGGTCACAATGAGCAGTTCTTC.

There are many counts of this clonotype. V gene TRBV5-1 combines with J gene TRBJ1-1; tentatively, D is TRBD1 (5 bases). CDR1 is SGHRS and CDR2 is YFSETQ in the germline V gene. CDR3 size: 13 residues. Between the trimmed V and J ends, which lost 9 bases and 5 bases, there was a span of 17 bases. The CDR3 region is CATVEPGRTEAFF. The CDR3 DNA reads as TGCGCCACCGTGGAACCGGGGCGTACTGAAGCTTTCTTT.

The J gene is TRBJ2-2, the V gene TRBV5-1, with 12 bases identical to TRBD1. V shed 3 bases and J 7 bases; nucleotides not matched to a gene: 7. The CDR3 is 16 amino acids. In germline, CDR1 is SGHRS, CDR2 YFSETQ. CDR3 nucleotide sequence: TGCGCCAGCAGCTCCTACGGGACAGGGGGCATCGGGGAGCTGTTTTTT. As protein: CASSSYGTGGIGELFF.

As to this clonotype: A read error is possible here, since a much larger clone lies one base away. The V and J genes are TRBV5-5 and TRBJ1-1; perhaps TRBD1 as D (5 bases). Germline assignment: CDR1 SGHKS and CDR2 YYEKEE (reference sequence). The CDR3 loop spans 14 amino acids. V lost 4 bases, J lost 1 base, and 11 bases lay in between. The CDR3 coding sequence is TGTGCCAGCAGCGCGGGACGTTGGAACACTGAAGCTTTCTTT. It yields the protein CASSAGRWNTEAFF.

V gene TRBV5-1 combines with J gene TRBJ2-3; TRBD1 aligns across 11 bases. The V gene end was trimmed by 4 bases and the J gene end by 4 bases; junction bases not matched to a gene: 5. Germline-derived CDR1 and CDR2 are SGHRS and YFSETQ. This CDR3 region has 15 residues. CDR3: CASSPGQGVADTQYF. For the CDR3, the DNA is TGCGCCAGCAGCCCGGGACAGGGGGTAGCAGATACGCAGTATTTT. The complete variable domain, with remaining parts taken from reference TRBV5-1 and TRBJ2-3, reads KAGVTQTPRYLIKTRGQQVTLSCSPISGHRSVSWYQQTPGQGLQFLFEYFSETQRNKGNFPGRFSGRQFSNSRSEMNVSTLELGDSALYLCASSPGQGVADTQYFGPGTRLTVL.

This clonotype has a count of ten or more. The chain links TRBV7-9 to TRBJ1-4; D not resolved. CDR3 length: 12 amino acids. V was clipped by 1 base and J by 8 bases, with 5 bases between them. Looked up from germline, CDR1 is SEHNR and CDR2 is FQNEAQ (reference sequence). CDR3 sequence (DNA): TGTGCCAGCAGCTTAGGCACCGAAAAACTGTTTTTT. Protein product: CASSLGTEKLFF.

The sample holds many counts of this clonotype. The genes are TRBV5-1 and TRBJ2-7, with 7 bases matching TRBD1. The CDR3 is 14 residues long. Germline V gene lookup returns CDR1 SGHRS and CDR2 YFSETQ. The V gene end was trimmed by 2 bases and the J gene end by 7 bases; junction bases not matched to a gene: 9. The CDR3 here is CASSLGTGAEEQYF. Written as DNA, the CDR3 is TGCGCCAGCAGCTTAGGAACAGGGGCTGAAGAGCAGTACTTC.

The chain carries TRBV11-2 and TRBJ2-1; TRBD2 agrees at 13 bases. V shed 6 bases and J 7 bases; nucleotides not matched to a gene: 6. The CDR3 extends over 15 amino acids. The germline CDR1 and CDR2 sequences are SGHAT and FQNNGV. The CDR3 DNA sequence: TGTGCCAGCAGGACCGGGACTAGCGGGGCAAATGAGCAGTTCTTC. This translates into CASRTGTSGANEQFF.

The sample holds many counts of this clonotype. The chain combines TRBV14 with TRBJ2-7; 15 bases are shared with TRBD2. The junction had 3 bases not matched to a gene; V was cut back by 3 bases and J by 6 bases. Germline V CDR1 and CDR2: SGHDN, FVKESK. The CDR3 loop spans 15 amino acids. In DNA form, the CDR3 reads TGTGCCAGCAGCCAGGGACTAGCGGGAGGAACCGAGCAGTACTTC. Translated, it gives CASSQGLAGGTEQYF.

The V call is TRBV10-1, the J call TRBJ2-7, with 14 bases that match TRBD2. CDR3 length equals 22 residues. Looked up from germline, CDR1 is WNHNN and CDR2 is SYGVQD (reference sequence). The V segment lost 4 bases and the J segment 0 bases; nucleotides outside the gene matches: 20. The DNA of the CDR3 is TGCGCCAGCAGTGGGGGACCGCCGAGGACTAGCGGGAGGCAGAAGAGCTCCTACGAGCAGTACTTC. It specifies CASSGGPPRTSGRQKSSYEQYF.

This clonotype turned up a few times. A read error may be the cause here, since a much bigger clone is one base away. This CDR3 fails to terminate in the conserved phenylalanine or tryptophan, so it likely reflects a read error. The chain carries TRBV2 and TRBJ1-1, with D possibly being TRBD1 (5 bases). V was clipped by 5 bases and J by 5 bases, with 9 bases between them. The CDR3 spans 12 residues. Per the germline V gene, CDR1 is SNHLY and CDR2 is FYNNEI. In nucleotides, the CDR3 is TGTGCCAGCAGTTACTCAGGGACTGAAGCTTTCCTT. Encoded protein: CASSYSGTEAFL.

This clonotype was found many times. The V and J genes are TRBV6-1 and TRBJ2-7; D remains unclear. Germline V lookup: CDR1 MNHNS, CDR2 SASEGT. The CDR3 spans 13 residues. V was trimmed by 8 bases and J by 2 bases, leaving 13 bases between them. The CDR3, as DNA: TGTGCCAGCGGCTATCAGGTTACCTACGAGCAGTACTTC. Its translation: CASGYQVTYEQYF.

This clonotype has at least ten counts. The rearrangement joins TRBV5-8 to TRBJ1-5, with TRBD1 identical over 12 bases. Germline trimming cut 4 bases from V and 6 bases from J; bases unmatched to any gene: 5. Germline CDR1 is SGHTS and CDR2 is YDEGEE. The CDR3 is 15 amino acids. The CDR3 bases are TGTGCCAGCAGCCGGGACAGGGGGCGCGGTCAGCCCCAGCATTTT. This gives the protein CASSRDRGRGQPQHF.

Only a few counts were recorded for this clonotype. In DNA form, the CDR3 reads TGTGCCAGCAGTTTATCGATACTAGGAGATACGCAGTATTTT. As protein: CASSLSILGDTQYF. The genes are TRBV27 and TRBJ2-3; D might be TRBD2 (5 bases). This CDR3 region has 14 residues. Germline CDR1 is MNHEY and CDR2 is SMNVEV (reference sequence). Trimming removed 0 bases at V and 5 bases at J, with 9 bases between.

The rearrangement links TRBV10-2 to TRBJ1-5, with D uncertain. Germline V CDR1 and CDR2: WSHSY, SAAADI. V dropped 4 bases and J dropped 0 bases, with 4 bases sitting between them. This CDR3 contains 13 residues. The CDR3 DNA reads TGCGCCAGCAGTGTTTATAGCAATCAGCCCCAGCATTTT. Translating it yields CASSVYSNQPQHF.

At least ten counts were recorded for this clonotype. This sequence joins TRBV3-1 and TRBJ1-1; no clear D gene. In germline, CDR1 is LGHDT, CDR2 YNNKEL (reference sequence). The CDR3 spans 14 residues. V was clipped by 0 bases and J by 4 bases, with 9 bases between them. The CDR3 DNA reads as TGTGCCAGCAGCCAAGACCGGGGTGGCACTGAAGCTTTCTTT. Translation gives CASSQDRGGTEAFF.

The chain links TRBV19 to TRBJ2-7, with 8 bases lining up with TRBD2. From germline, CDR1 is LNHDA and CDR2 SQIVND (reference sequence). The CDR3 sequence is 15 residues long. V gave up 5 bases and J gave up 1 base; unmatched junction bases: 7. CDR3 sequence (DNA): TGTGCCAGTAGTCCGCGGGGGGCAGGATCCTACGAGCAGTACTTC. Protein: CASSPRGAGSYEQYF. Based on the CDR3 plus reference TRBV19 and TRBJ2-7, the full variable domain is DGGITQSPKYLFRKEGQNVTLSCEQNLNHDAMYWYRQDPGQGLRLIYYSQIVNDFQKGDIAEGYSVSREKKESFPLTVTSAQKNPTAFYLCASSPRGAGSYEQYFGPGTRLTVT.

This clonotype was counted at least ten times. The chain couples TRBV2 to TRBJ2-7; TRBD1 matches 9 bases. The CDR3 is made up of 16 amino acids. Germline V CDR1 and CDR2: SNHLY, FYNNEI. V was clipped by 4 bases and J by 1 base; unmatched bases: 8. The CDR3 nucleotides read TGTGCCAGCAGTGCAATACAGGGGGCGGGATCCTACGAGCAGTACTTC. This encodes CASSAIQGAGSYEQYF.

This clonotype appeared many times. The chain has TRBV6-1 and TRBJ2-1; D might be TRBD2 (6 bases). Trimming took off 1 base at V and 7 bases at J, with 11 bases between the two ends. Looked up from germline, CDR1 is MNHNS and CDR2 is SASEGT. This CDR3 region has 14 residues. The CDR3 sequence is CASSEVVGGNEQFF. In nucleotides, the CDR3 is TGTGCCAGCAGTGAAGTTGTGGGAGGTAATGAGCAGTTCTTC.

In this sample, this clonotype turned up many times. The chain is built from TRBV6-1 and TRBJ2-7; D is undetermined. This CDR3 contains 14 residues. Germline CDR1 and CDR2: MNHNS and SASEGT. V was trimmed by 5 bases and J by 2 bases, leaving 13 bases between them. The CDR3 coding sequence is TGTGCCAGCAGTCTCAGACGGTCCCCCTACGAGCAGTACTTC. Translation gives CASSLRRSPYEQYF.